This T cell receptor (beta chain) was identified in a study of a mutant IDH1 vaccine in newly diagnosed glioma (dated by TCRdb to the early 2020s). Looking at the study overall: Patients were given eight vaccinations, in weeks 1, 3, 5, 7, 11, 15, 19 and 23, which matched visits V03 through V10. Peripheral blood was drawn at six visits: V03 (baseline), V05, V07, V10, V12 and V13. Of the roughly 31 treated patients, about 60% were male and approximately 38% were female, and the mean age was 40.4 years. Prior to enrollment, patients had been given standard therapy consisting of radiotherapy alone, temozolomide alone, or radiochemotherapy with temozolomide, with the combination given to most patients. For exploratory analyses, some 24 treated patients had longitudinal TCRB deep sequencing done wherever samples were available. Vaccination started 4-6 weeks after radiotherapy alone, or was given together with temozolomide cycles in the groups whose treatment included chemotherapy. Study-level results and caveats: The authors stated that sample limitations prevented analyses of patient blood samples from being reproduced. PBMC samples for TCRB deep sequencing were selected based on availability. Immune responses induced by the vaccine were seen in roughly 92% of patients across multiple MHC alleles. Pseudoprogression seemed to be unrelated to changes in the top peripheral T cell clonotypes found by TCRB sequencing.

The method behind the library was the immunoSEQ multiplex PCR assay. Following the manufacturer's protocol, the hsTCRB Kit was used to amplify rearranged TCR beta chain sequences. TCRB libraries were sequenced on an Illumina MiSeq. Concerning the study's data processing: Demultiplexing, trimming and gene mapping were performed with the kit vendor's proprietary platform. TCRdb took this table from immuneACCESS and kept in-frame rearrangements with V and J called. Such tables lack part of the clones; where checked against another copy, unresolved V genes explain under half of the gap, and the rest is unexplained. The V and J calls and the clone size are those of that table, but D and trimming were determined from the DNA. The sample table holds tens of thousands of clones, of which around 93% were seen once. The top ten constitute less than 5% of the sample. A note on this clone: Its antigen has not been determined. No base qualities exist here, and no much larger clone lies one base off it.

Reading from cysteine to phenylalanine, the CDR3 counts 12 amino acids. The CDR3 DNA has 36 bases and is translated from base 1. The CDR1 and CDR2 encoded by the germline V gene are SGHRS and YFSETQ. The junction shows trimming of 2 bases on V and 3 bases on J, plus 6 bases between the germline ends. The time point label, read with the paper, signifies: week 23, last vaccination. Every vaccine dose consisted of 300 ug of a 20-mer mutant IDH1 peptide in Montanide, administered subcutaneously together with topical imiquimod. The donors had newly diagnosed IDH1-mutant astrocytomas of WHO grade 3 or 4 that showed loss of nuclear ATRX. The samples were drawn from NOA16, a multicentre, single-arm, open-label phase I trial in Germany that tested a mutant IDH1 peptide vaccine in humans for the first time. Genomic DNA for TCRB sequencing was extracted from EDTA blood using the DNeasy Blood and Tissue Kit.

The TCR comes from a man aged 45-65 years with glioma. This specimen was PBMCs, taken from a glioma patient whose treatment included an IDH1 peptide vaccine. Recombination joined TRBV5-1 with TRBJ2-7; no D segment can be confidently identified. The sequenced DNA: TGCGCCAGCAGCTTAGACGGCTACGAGCAGTACTTC. Its amino acids are CASSLDGYEQYF.